Here is one T cell receptor (beta chain) with its context. The source of the sample is a study of blood T cell repertoires in COVID-19. Study context: Acute-phase and convalescent COVID-19 samples originated in the United States, Italy and Spain.

Per the authors' pipeline: Amplification of reference gene primers provided the estimated nucleated cell counts. Repertoires were generated with immunoSEQ multiplex PCR, while TCRdb's copy carries only in-frame clones and drops some. V and J calls and clone size come straight from that table; D and trimming were deduced from the DNA. Of about 240,000 clones in the sample, roughly 90% were seen once. The CDR3 runs 14 residues. CDR1 is SGHRS, CDR2 YFSETQ, per germline. V lost 0 bases and J 3 bases, leaving 7 bases between the germline ends. The receptor was isolated from a man aged 55 to 70 who had recovered from COVID-19. Material for sequencing was peripheral blood. This chain joins TRBV5-1 and TRBJ2-1; the D is unclear. The CDR3 spells CASSLEPVYNEQFF. The CDR3 DNA sequence: TGCGCCAGCAGCTTGGAACCAGTCTACAATGAGCAGTTCTTC.